This T cell receptor (beta chain) originates from a study of vaccination effects on CD4 cells after COVID-19. Study-level information: The study obtained samples from a couple of convalescent patients 16 days and one week before vaccination.

Data came from immunoSEQ multiplex PCR; TCRdb stores just in-frame clones and leaves some out. Of around 49,000 clones detected, roughly 70% appear once; the ten largest clones hold more than 30%. Before sequencing, viral peptide pools were used by the ViraFEST assay to expand antigen-specific CD4+ T cells. When more than 9 days of culture had elapsed, CD4+ T cells were isolated. From March to December 2020, the person had a SARS-CoV-2 infection that was confirmed by PCR. In germline, CDR1 is DFQATT, CDR2 SNEGSKA (reference sequence). Trimming removed 3 bases at V and 3 bases at J, with 8 bases between. The CDR3 consists of 12 residues. In the case of this clone: What it binds is not known.

This sequence joins TRBV20-1 and TRBJ1-1; D gene ambiguous. The receptor was derived from a human donor who had a prior SARS-CoV-2 infection. The sequenced sample was CD4+ T cells from PBMCs cultured with a peptide pool, obtained before COVID-19 vaccination. CDR3 in amino acids: CSASLRYTEAFF. CDR3 DNA: TGCAGTGCTAGTTTGCGGTACACTGAAGCTTTCTTT.